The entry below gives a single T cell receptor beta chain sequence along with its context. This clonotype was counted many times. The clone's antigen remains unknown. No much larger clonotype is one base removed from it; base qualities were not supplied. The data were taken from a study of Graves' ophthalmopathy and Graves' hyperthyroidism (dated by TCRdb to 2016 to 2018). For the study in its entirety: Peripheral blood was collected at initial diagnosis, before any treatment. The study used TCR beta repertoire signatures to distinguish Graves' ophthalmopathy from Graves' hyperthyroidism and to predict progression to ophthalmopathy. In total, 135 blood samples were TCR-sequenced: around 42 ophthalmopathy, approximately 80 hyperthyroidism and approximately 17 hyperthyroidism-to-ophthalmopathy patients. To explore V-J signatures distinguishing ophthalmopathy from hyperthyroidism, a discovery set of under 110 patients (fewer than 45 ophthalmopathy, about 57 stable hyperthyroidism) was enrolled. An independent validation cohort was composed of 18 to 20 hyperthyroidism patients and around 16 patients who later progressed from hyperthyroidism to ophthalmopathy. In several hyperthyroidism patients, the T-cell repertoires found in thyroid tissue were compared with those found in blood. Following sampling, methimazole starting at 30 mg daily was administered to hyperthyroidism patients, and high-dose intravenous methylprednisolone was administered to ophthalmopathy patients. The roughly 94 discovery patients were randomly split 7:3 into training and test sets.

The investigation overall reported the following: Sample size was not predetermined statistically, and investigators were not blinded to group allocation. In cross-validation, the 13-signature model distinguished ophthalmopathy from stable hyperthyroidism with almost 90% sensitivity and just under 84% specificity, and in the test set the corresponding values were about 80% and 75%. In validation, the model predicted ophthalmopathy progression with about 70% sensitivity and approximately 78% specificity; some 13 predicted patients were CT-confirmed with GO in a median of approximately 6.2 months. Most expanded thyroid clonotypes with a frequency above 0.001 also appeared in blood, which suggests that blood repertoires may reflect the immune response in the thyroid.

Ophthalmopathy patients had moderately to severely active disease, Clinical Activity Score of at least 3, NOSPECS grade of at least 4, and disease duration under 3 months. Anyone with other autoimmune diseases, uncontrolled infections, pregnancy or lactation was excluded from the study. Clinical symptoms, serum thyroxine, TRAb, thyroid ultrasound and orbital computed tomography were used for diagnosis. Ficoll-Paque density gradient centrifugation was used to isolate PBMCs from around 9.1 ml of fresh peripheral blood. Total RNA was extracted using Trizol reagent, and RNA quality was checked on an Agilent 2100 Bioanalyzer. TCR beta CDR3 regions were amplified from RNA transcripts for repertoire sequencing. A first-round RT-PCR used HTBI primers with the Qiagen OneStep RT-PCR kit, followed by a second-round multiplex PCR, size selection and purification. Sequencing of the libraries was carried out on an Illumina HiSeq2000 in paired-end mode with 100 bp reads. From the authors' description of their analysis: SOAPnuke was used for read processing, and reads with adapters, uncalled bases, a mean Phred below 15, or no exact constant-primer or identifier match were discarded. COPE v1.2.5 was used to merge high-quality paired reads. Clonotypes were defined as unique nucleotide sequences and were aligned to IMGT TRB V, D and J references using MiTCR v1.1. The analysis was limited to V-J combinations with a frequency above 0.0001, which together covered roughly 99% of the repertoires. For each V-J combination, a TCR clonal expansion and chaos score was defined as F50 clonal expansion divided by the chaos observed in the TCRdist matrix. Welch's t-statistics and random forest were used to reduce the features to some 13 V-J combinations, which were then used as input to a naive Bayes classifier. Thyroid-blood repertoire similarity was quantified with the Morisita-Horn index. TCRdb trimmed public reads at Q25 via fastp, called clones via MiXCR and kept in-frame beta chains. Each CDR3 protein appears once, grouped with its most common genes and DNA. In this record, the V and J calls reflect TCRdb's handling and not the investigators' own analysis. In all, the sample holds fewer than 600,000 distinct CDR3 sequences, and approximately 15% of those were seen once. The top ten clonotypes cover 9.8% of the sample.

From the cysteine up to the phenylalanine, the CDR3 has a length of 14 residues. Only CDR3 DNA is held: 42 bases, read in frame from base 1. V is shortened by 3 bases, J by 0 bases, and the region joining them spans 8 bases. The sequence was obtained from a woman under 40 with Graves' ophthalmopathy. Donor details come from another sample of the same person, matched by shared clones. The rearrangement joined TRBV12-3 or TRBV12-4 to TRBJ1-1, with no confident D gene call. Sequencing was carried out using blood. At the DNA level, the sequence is TGTGCCAGCAGTTTCCGACTTTTGAACACTGAAGCTTTCTTT. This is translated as CASSFRLLNTEAFF.